This record concerns one T cell receptor (beta chain) sequence. Its antigen remains unknown. These data come from a study of T-cell memory formation after mild COVID-19. The study, taken as a whole, reports: Memory cells collected pre-infection included some clones that later responded, suggesting cross-reactive memory joined.

MiXCR, run by TCRdb on the 5' RACE reads, gives a single entry per CDR3 protein. Of roughly 380,000 distinct CDR3 sequences listed, around 28% are singletons. V dropped 0 bases and J dropped 8; count of bases not matched to a gene: 9. Germline CDR1 DFQATT, CDR2 SNEGSKA (reference sequence). The CDR3 has 14 residues. Sequenced: PBMCs or a T cell subset sorted from them (not recorded which). The chain recombines TRBV20-1 with TRBJ1-2; 7 positions match TRBD1. The receptor's source is an adult woman who had mild COVID-19 (a few samples of this study predate the infection). Cell type and time point are not known. In DNA, the CDR3 is TGCAGTGCTAGAGACAGGGGGGGGATGCCGGGCTACACCTTC. Its translation: CSARDRGGMPGYTF.